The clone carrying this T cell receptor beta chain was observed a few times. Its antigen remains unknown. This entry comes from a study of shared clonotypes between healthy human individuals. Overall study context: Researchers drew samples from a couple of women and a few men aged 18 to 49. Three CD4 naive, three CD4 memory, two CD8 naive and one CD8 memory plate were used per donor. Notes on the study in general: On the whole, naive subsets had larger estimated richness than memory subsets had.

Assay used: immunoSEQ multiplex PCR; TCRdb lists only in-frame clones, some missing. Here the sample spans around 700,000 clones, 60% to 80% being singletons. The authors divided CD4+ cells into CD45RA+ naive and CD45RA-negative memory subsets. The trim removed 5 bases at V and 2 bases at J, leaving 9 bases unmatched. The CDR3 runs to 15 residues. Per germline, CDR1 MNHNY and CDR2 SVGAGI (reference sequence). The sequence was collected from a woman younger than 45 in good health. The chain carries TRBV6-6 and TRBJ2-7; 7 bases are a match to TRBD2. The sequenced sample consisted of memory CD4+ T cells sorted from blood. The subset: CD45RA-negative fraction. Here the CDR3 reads CASSHRGAGAYEQYF. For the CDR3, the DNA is TGTGCCAGCAGTCATAGGGGTGCGGGGGCCTACGAGCAGTACTTC.